This section outlines one T cell receptor beta chain sequence together with its context. The antigen is undetermined. Trimming shortened V by 8 bases and J by 4 bases, and 15 bases separated the two germline ends. The CDR3 contains 13 residues. Germline V lookup: CDR1 ENHRY, CDR2 SYGVKD. The data derive from a study of long-term antiretroviral therapy in people with HIV. General study points: Blood sampling spanned 2004 to 2017, possibly under older ART regimens. The study lacked data on ART adherence, viral resistance or therapy changes. Clonotypes expanded prior to ART showed repertoire dominance at all sampled time points.

Researchers ran immunoSEQ v3.0 at survey level. Clones were sequenced by immunoSEQ multiplex PCR, and TCRdb holds only the in-frame ones, with some missing. The sample holds some 31,000 clones; roughly 97% are singletons and the top ten take 1.9%. This specimen was unsorted PBMCs, taken 7.6 years after starting antiretroviral therapy. The genes are TRBV10-3 and TRBJ2-7; perhaps TRBD1 as D (5 bases). The sequence came from a man aged 30-40 years with HIV. CDR3: CAIAPDSDYEQYF. The DNA of the CDR3 is TGTGCCATCGCCCCAGACAGCGATTACGAGCAGTACTTC.